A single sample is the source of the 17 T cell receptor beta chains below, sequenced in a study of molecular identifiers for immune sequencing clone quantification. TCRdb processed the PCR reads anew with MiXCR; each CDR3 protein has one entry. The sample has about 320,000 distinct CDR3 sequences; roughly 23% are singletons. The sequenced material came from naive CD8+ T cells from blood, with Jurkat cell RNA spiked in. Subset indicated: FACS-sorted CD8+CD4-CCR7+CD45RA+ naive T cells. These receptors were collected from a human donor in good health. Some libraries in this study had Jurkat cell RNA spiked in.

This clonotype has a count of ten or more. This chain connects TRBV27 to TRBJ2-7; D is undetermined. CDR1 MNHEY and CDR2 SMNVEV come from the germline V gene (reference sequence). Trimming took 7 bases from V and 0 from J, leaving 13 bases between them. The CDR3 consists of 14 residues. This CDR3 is CASTGRAGSYEQYF. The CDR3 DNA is TGTGCCAGCACCGGACGGGCCGGCTCCTACGAGCAGTACTTC.

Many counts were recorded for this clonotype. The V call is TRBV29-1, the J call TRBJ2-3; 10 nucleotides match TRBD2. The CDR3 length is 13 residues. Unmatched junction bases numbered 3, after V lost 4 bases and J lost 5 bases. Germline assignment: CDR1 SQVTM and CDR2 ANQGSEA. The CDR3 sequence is CSVVLAGEDTQYF. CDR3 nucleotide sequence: TGCAGCGTTGTCCTAGCGGGGGAAGATACGCAGTATTTT.

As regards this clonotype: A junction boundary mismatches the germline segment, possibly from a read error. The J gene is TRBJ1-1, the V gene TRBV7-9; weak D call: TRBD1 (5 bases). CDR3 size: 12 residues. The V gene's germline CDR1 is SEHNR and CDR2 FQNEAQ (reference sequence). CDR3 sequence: CAGRAADTEAFF. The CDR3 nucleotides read TGTGCCGGCAGGGCGGCGGACACTGAAGCTTTCTTT.

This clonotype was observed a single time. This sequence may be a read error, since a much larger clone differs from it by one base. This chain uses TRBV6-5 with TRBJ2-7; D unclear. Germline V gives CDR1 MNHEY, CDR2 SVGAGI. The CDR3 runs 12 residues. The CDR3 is CASSYPGYGQYF. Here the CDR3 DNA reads TGTGCCAGCAGTTACCCGGGCTACGGGCAGTACTTC.

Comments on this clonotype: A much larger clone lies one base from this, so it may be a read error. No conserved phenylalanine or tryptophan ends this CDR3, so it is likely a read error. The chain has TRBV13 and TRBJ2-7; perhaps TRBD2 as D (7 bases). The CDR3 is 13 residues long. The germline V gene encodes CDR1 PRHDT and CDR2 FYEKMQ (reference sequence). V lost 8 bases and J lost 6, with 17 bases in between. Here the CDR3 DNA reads TGTGCCAGCCTAGCGGCGGGGGCAGGCGAGCAGTACCTC. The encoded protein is CASLAAGAGEQYL.

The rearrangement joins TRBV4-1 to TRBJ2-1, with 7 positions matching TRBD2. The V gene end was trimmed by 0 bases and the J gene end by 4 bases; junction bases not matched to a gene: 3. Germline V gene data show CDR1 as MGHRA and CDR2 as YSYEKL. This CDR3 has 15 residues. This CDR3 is CASSQEPAGYNEQFF. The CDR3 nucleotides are TGCGCCAGCAGCCAAGAGCCAGCGGGATACAATGAGCAGTTCTTC.

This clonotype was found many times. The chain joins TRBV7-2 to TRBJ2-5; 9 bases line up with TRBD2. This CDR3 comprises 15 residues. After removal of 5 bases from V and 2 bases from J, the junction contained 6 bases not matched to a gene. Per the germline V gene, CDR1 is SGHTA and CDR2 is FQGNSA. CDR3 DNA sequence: TGTGCCAGCAGCCTGAGGGGACTAGCACAAGAGACCCAGTACTTC. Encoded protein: CASSLRGLAQETQYF.

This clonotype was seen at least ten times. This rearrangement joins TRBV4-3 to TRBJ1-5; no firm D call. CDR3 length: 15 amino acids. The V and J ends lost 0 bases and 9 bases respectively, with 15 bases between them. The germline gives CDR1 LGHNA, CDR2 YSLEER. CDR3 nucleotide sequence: TGCGCCAGCAGCCAAGAGGTTTCCGGGTTAGGGCCCCAGCATTTT. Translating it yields CASSQEVSGLGPQHF.

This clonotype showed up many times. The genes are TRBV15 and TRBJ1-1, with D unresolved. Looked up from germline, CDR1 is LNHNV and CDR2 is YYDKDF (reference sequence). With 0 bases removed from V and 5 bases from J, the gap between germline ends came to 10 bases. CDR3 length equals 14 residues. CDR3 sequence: CATSRDRGWTEAFF. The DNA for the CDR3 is TGTGCCACCAGCAGAGATCGAGGTTGGACTGAAGCTTTCTTT. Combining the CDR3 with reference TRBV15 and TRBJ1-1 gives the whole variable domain DAMVIQNPRYQVTQFGKPVTLSCSQTLNHNVMYWYQQKSSQAPKLLFHYYDKDFNNEADTPDNFQSRRPNTSFCFLDIRSPGLGDTAMYLCATSRDRGWTEAFFGQGTRLTVV.

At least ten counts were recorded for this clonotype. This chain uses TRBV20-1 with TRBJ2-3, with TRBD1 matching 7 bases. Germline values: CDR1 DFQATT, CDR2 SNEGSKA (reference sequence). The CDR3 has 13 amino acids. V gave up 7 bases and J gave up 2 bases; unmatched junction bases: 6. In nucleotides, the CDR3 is TGCAGTGTTCAGGGGGACCCCACAGATACGCAGTATTTT. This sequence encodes CSVQGDPTDTQYF.

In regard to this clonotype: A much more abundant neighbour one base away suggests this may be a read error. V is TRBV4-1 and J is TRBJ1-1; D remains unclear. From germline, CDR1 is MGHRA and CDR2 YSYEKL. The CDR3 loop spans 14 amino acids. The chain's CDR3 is CASGQWTENTEAFF. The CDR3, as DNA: TGCGCCAGCGGCCAATGGACGGAGAACACTGAAGCTTTCTTT.

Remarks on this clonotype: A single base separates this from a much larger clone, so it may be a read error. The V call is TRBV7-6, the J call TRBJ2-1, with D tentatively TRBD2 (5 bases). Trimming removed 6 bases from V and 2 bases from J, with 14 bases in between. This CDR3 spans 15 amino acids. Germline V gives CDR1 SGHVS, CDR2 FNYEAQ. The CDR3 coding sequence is TGTGCCAGCAGTCTCCAGGACGGGACCTACAATGAGCAGTTCTTC. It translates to CASSLQDGTYNEQFF.

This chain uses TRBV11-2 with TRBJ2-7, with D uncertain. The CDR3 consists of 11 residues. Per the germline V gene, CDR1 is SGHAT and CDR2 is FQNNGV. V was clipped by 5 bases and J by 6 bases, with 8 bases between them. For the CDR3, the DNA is TGTGCCAGCAGCCCGCCGGGCGAGCAGTACTTC. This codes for CASSPPGEQYF.

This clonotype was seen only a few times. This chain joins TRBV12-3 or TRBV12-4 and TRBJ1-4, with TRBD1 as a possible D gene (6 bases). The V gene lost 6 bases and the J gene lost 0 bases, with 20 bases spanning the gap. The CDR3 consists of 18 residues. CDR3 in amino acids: CASSRDRNGLATNEKLFF. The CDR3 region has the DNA TGTGCCAGCAGCCGAGACAGGAACGGACTTGCAACTAATGAAAAACTGTTTTTT.

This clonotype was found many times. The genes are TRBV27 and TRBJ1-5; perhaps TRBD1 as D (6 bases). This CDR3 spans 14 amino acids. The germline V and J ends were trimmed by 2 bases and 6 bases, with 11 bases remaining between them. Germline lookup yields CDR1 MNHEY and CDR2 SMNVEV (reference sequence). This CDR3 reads CASSLAGVGQPQHF. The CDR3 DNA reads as TGTGCCAGCAGTTTAGCAGGGGTCGGTCAGCCCCAGCATTTT.

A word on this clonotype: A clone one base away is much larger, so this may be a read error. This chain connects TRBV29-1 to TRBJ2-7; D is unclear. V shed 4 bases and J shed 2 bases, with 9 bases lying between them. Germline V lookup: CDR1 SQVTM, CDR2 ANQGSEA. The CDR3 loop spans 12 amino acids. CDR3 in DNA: TGCAGCGTTGCCGGCTCGACCTACGAGCAGTACTTC. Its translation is CSVAGSTYEQYF.

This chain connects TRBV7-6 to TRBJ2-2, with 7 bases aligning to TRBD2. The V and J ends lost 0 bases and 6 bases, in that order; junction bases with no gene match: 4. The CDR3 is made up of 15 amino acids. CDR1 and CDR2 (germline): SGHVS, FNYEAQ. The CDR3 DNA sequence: TGTGCCAGCAGCTTAGCGGGAGGGCCCGCCGGGGAGCTGTTTTTT. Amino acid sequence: CASSLAGGPAGELFF.